This TCR beta chain was sequenced for a study of blood T cell repertoires in COVID-19. Using immunoSEQ multiplex PCR, the repertoire was profiled, and TCRdb retains in-frame clones only, with some absent. The repertoire consists of about 250,000 clones, with 85% to 90% occurring once and the leading ten covering approximately 2.5%. The CDR3 is made up of 12 amino acids. V was clipped by 0 bases and J by 9 bases, with 7 bases between them. Germline CDR1 and CDR2: SGHDT and YYEEEE. This receptor was obtained from a woman aged 18-29 years who had recovered from COVID-19. Sequenced material: PBMCs or T cells enriched from blood (not recorded which). The gene calls are TRBV5-6 and TRBJ2-1, with D hard to call. The CDR3 bases are TGTGCCAGCAGCTTGGCATTGTTTGAGCAGTTCTTC. Translation gives CASSLALFEQFF.